The following is a TCR beta chain sequence with its context. Its antigen is unknown. A quantity of about 0.45 to 1 ug RNA underwent reverse transcription using random hexamers. Amplification of TCR beta CDR3 across 54 Vbeta and 13 Jbeta was performed with immunoSEQ multiplex PCR. TCRdb independently ran MiXCR on the immunoSEQ multiplex PCR reads; one entry per CDR3 protein. The sample has some 180,000 distinct CDR3 sequences; roughly 94% are singletons. This entry comes from a study of CD8 T cells in Susac syndrome. Study-level results: In Susac syndrome, the CD4+ T cell repertoires did not show clonal expansion.

Negative isolation was applied to CD8+ and CD4+ T cells, and FACS enrichment was applied to TEMRA cells. The source of this sequence is a human donor with Susac syndrome. Sequencing used CD4+ T cells from PBMCs.

The DNA for the CDR3 is TGTGCCATCAGAGCTATAACTAGCGGGGGTATTCGTGAGCAGTTCTTC. Encoded protein: CAIRAITSGGIREQFF. The V call is TRBV10-3, the J call TRBJ2-1; 11 bases align to TRBD2. Per germline, CDR1 ENHRY and CDR2 SYGVKD. This CDR3 has 16 residues. V shed 6 bases and J 9 bases; nucleotides not matched to a gene: 13.